This T cell receptor beta chain is from a study of blood T cell repertoires in COVID-19. Method: immunoSEQ multiplex PCR; TCRdb's copy keeps in-frame clones and lacks some. The data contain roughly 300,000 clones, about 82% of them singletons. This clone was recorded only once. V lost 4 bases and J lost 1, with 16 bases in between. The length of the CDR3 is 16 residues. Germline V gives CDR1 SGHDN, CDR2 FVKESK. The chain is built from TRBV14 and TRBJ2-5; a weak D match, TRBD2 (5 bases). Sequencing input: peripheral blood. The clonotype was recovered from a woman aged 45-65 years with acute or convalescent COVID-19. The CDR3 spells CASSPDEGRFQETQYF. DNA of the CDR3: TGTGCCAGCAGCCCGGACGAGGGAAGGTTCCAAGAGACCCAGTACTTC.